Sequencing of this T cell receptor (beta chain) was carried out in a study of shared clonotypes between healthy human individuals. Researchers divided each subset's genomic DNA evenly across several immunoSEQ plates. Some clones are missing from TCRdb's copy, which holds only in-frame ones; the method was immunoSEQ multiplex PCR. The sample lists 400,000 to 600,000 clones; around 79% were seen once. The donor cohort consisted entirely of Caucasian adults residing in Nashville, Tennessee. Trimming took off 3 bases at V and 8 bases at J, with 12 bases between the two ends. Per the germline V gene, CDR1 is MRHNA and CDR2 is SNTAGT. This CDR3 is built from 13 residues.

Sequencing was carried out using PBMCs. The TCR comes from a woman between 35 and 50 years old in good health. Some clones in this sample may be carry-over from other donors' samples. The V and J genes are TRBV6-4 and TRBJ2-3, with no clear D. CDR3 DNA: TGTGCCAGCAGTGAAGGGAATGTGGGTACGCAGTATTTT. The encoded protein is CASSEGNVGTQYF.